This T cell receptor (beta chain) is drawn from a study of T cell clonotyping in hematopoietic cell transplantation. About the research overall: Recipient blood drawn about 28 days pretransplant and days 30, 100, 180 after.

The repertoire was sequenced with immunoSEQ multiplex PCR; TCRdb's copy has only in-frame clones and lacks some. Of some 3,000 clones listed, around 93% were seen once; the top ten hold less than 9.5%. Germline lookup yields CDR1 LNHNV and CDR2 YYDKDF (reference sequence). V trimming: 1 base; J trimming: 5 bases; junction bases outside the gene matches: 7. CDR3 length: 15 residues. Source: PBMCs, taken at the time of graft-versus-host disease after allogeneic stem cell transplant. The gene calls are TRBV15 and TRBJ2-5; 7 positions match TRBD1. The sequence was obtained from a male patient aged 60 to 75 who had an allogeneic stem cell transplant from a related donor, so the T cells may come from the graft donor. Some clones in this sample may be carry-over from other donors' samples. CDR3 loop: CATSRARQGGETQYF. DNA of the CDR3: TGTGCCACCAGCAGAGCTCGACAGGGCGGGGAGACCCAGTACTTC. Combining the CDR3 with reference TRBV15 and TRBJ2-5 gives the whole variable domain DAMVIQNPRYQVTQFGKPVTLSCSQTLNHNVMYWYQQKSSQAPKLLFHYYDKDFNNEADTPDNFQSRRPNTSFCFLDIRSPGLGDTAMYLCATSRARQGGETQYFGPGTRLLVL.